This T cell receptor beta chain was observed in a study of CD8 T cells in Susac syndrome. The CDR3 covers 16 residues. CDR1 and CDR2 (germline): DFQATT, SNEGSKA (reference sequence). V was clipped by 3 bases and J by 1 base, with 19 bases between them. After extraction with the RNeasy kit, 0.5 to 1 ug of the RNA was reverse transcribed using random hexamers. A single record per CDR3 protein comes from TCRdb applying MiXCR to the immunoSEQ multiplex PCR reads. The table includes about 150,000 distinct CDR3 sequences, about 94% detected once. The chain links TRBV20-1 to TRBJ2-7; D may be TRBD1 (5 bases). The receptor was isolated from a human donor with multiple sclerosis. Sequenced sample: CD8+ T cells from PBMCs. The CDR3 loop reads CSARSDRIPISYEQYF. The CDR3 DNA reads TGCAGTGCTAGGTCCGACAGAATCCCCATTTCCTACGAGCAGTACTTC.